Below are 2 T cell receptor beta chains sequenced from a single sample in a study of CD8 T cells in Susac syndrome. Reverse transcription used roughly 0.5 to 1 ug RNA and random hexamers. Using its own MiXCR run on the immunoSEQ multiplex PCR reads, TCRdb lists one record per CDR3 protein. The sample has 150,000 to 200,000 distinct CDR3 sequences, around 94% seen once. The sample consisted of CD4+ T cells from PBMCs. The source is a human donor in good health.

This clonotype occurred once. The chain links TRBV3-1 to TRBJ1-3; D is unresolved. The length of the CDR3 is 14 residues. Germline V gives CDR1 LGHDT, CDR2 YNNKEL (reference sequence). Deletions cut 1 base from V and 7 bases from J, with 11 bases between. Here the CDR3 reads CASSQGEGRNTIYF. The CDR3 DNA reads TGTGCCAGCAGCCAAGGAGAGGGTAGGAACACCATATATTTT.

The rearrangement joins TRBV5-1 to TRBJ2-3; no definite D call. Germline V CDR1 and CDR2: SGHRS, YFSETQ. V lost 9 bases and J 1 base, leaving 15 bases between the germline ends. The CDR3 loop spans 14 amino acids. Here the CDR3 DNA reads TGCGCCACCAATCGGGCGGTCGGCACAGATACGCAGTATTTT. It codes for CATNRAVGTDTQYF.